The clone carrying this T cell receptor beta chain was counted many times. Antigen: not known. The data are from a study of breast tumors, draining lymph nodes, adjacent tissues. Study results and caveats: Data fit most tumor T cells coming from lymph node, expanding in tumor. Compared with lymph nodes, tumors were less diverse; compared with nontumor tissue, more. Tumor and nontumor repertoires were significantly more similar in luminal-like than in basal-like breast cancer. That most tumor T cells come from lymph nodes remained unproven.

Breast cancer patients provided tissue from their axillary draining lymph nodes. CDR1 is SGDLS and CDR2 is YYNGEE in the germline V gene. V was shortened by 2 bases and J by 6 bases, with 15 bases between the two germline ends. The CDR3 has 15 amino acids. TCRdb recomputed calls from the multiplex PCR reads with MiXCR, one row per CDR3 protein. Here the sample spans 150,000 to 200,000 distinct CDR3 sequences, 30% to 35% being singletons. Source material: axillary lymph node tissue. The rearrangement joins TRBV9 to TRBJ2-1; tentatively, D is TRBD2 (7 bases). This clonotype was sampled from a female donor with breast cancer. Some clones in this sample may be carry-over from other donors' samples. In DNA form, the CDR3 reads TGTGCCAGCAGCGTGGAGGGGGGGGGCATCAATGAGCAGTTCTTC. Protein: CASSVEGGGINEQFF.